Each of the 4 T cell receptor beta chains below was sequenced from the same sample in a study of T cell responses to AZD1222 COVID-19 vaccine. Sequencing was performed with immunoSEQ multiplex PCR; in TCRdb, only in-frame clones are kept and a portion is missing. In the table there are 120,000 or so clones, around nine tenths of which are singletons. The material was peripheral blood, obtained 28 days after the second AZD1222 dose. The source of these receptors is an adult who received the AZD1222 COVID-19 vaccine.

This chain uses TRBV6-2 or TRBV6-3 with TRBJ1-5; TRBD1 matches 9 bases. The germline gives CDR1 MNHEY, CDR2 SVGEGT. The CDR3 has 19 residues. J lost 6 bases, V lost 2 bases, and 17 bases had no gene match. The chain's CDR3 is CASSYPTPLGTGHTQPQHF. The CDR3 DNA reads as TGTGCCAGCAGTTACCCGACCCCCCTAGGGACAGGGCACACTCAGCCCCAGCATTTT.

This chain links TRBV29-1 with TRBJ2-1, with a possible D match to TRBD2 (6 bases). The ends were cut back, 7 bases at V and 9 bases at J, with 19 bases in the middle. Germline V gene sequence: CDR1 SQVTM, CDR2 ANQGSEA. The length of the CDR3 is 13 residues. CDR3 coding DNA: TGCAGCGGTGCTCCCGGGACTGGCAGTGAGCAGTTCTTC. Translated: CSGAPGTGSEQFF.

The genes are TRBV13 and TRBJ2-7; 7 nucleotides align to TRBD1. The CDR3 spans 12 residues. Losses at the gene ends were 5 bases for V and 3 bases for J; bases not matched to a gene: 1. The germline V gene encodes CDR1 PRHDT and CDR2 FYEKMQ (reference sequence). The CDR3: CASSHRGYEQYF. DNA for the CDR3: TGTGCCAGCAGCCACAGGGGCTACGAGCAGTACTTC.

This chain's CDR3 is CASSHLGGALNTGELFF. The CDR3 coding sequence is TGCGCCAGCAGCCACCTAGGCGGGGCCTTAAACACCGGGGAGCTGTTTTTT. This chain links TRBV4-1 with TRBJ2-2; a weak D match, TRBD2 (6 bases). The CDR3 contains 17 residues. Germline V CDR1 and CDR2: MGHRA, YSYEKL. Trimming pared 3 bases from V and 2 bases from J, leaving 16 bases between.